This T cell receptor beta chain is drawn from a study of T cells after yellow fever vaccination. Study results and caveats: Most primary-vaccination clones recurred post-booster (nearly 98% CD4, about 90% CD8).

CDR3 length equals 17 residues. Germline V gene sequence: CDR1 SGHAT, CDR2 FQNNGV. J gave up 3 bases and V 5 bases, and 13 bases lay outside the gene matches. 5'RACE template switching produced TCR cDNA carrying a universal primer site and UMIs. TCRdb re-analysed the 5' RACE reads in MiXCR, keeping a single row per CDR3 protein. The sample consists of under 95,000 distinct CDR3 sequences, 7.3% of them appearing once. Worth noting for this clonotype: Its antigen remains unidentified. A much larger clone is a single base away; this may be a read error.

This chain joins TRBV11-2 and TRBJ2-5; 9 nucleotides align to TRBD1. The sample was CD8+ T cells sorted from PBMCs, taken around 10 days after the first yellow fever vaccination. The sequence derives from a man aged 18 to 30 who received the YFV17D yellow fever vaccine. Here the CDR3 DNA reads TGTGCCAGCAGCCGCAACGTGAGGGACAGGGCGAAAGAGACCCAGTACTTC. Amino acids: CASSRNVRDRAKETQYF. Based on the CDR3 plus reference TRBV11-2 and TRBJ2-5, the full variable domain is EAGVAQSPRYKIIEKRQSVAFWCNPISGHATLYWYQQILGQGPKLLIQFQNNGVVDDSQLPKDRFSAERLKGVDSTLKIQPAKLEDSAVYLCASSRNVRDRAKETQYFGPGTRLLVL.